The rows below give T cell receptor beta chains drawn from one sample of a study of blood T cell repertoires in COVID-19. Only in-frame clones appear in the TCRdb table, and some are missing; sequencing was by immunoSEQ multiplex PCR. The sample lists roughly 99,000 clones; less than 85% were seen once. Sequenced: peripheral blood. The receptors were gathered from a woman of 80 years or more with active or convalescent COVID-19. The CDR3 runs from the conserved cysteine through the conserved F or W. The order of the fields is CDR3 DNA, CDR3 protein, D gene, J gene, CDR3 length, V gene, clone size. D genes are given only for firm matches. Some rows have no size entry. The others give once, few or many, or a class for an expanded clone.

TGTGCCAGCAGCTTATTGGATCGGGGGTCCTACGAGCAGTACTTC | CASSLLDRGSYEQYF | . | TRBJ2-7 | 15 | TRBV11-1 | .
TGTGCCAGCAGTGACCCAGCAGGCCCATCGATTGAAGCTTTCTTT | CASSDPAGPSIEAFF | . | TRBJ1-1 | 15 | TRBV6-1 | .
TGTGCCAGCAGCCTCGGGACTTTCTCTTCCTACGAGCAGTACTTC | CASSLGTFSSYEQYF | . | TRBJ2-7 | 15 | TRBV5-4 | .
TGTGCCAGCAGTGAAGTATGGCAGGGTAATGAAAAACTGTTTTTT | CASSEVWQGNEKLFF | . | TRBJ1-4 | 15 | TRBV6-1 | .
TGTGCCAGCAGCTACGCCGGGACAGGTCGAAACTATGGCTACACCTTC | CASSYAGTGRNYGYTF | TRBD1 | TRBJ1-2 | 16 | TRBV5-5 | .
TGTGCCAGCAGCCCAGGACAGAATTCACCCCTCCACTTT | CASSPGQNSPLHF | . | TRBJ1-6 | 13 | TRBV5-4 | .
TGTGCCAGCTCACCAGTCTGGACAACCTACGAGCAGTACTTC | CASSPVWTTYEQYF | . | TRBJ2-7 | 14 | TRBV18 | .
TGTGCCACCATCCACTACCCTAGAAGGGGCAATTCACCCCTCCACTTT | CATIHYPRRGNSPLHF | . | TRBJ1-6 | 16 | TRBV24-1 | .
TGTGCCAGCAGCGGGGCGGGCGGAGGCGGGGAGACCCAGTACTTC | CASSGAGGGGETQYF | . | TRBJ2-5 | 15 | TRBV9 | .
TGCGCCAGCAGCCAAGTTACGCCGCTAGTACAAGAGACCCAGTACTTC | CASSQVTPLVQETQYF | . | TRBJ2-5 | 16 | TRBV4-1 | .
TGTGCCAGTAGGTTGGGACAGGTAAAGGATGAGCAGTTCTTC | CASRLGQVKDEQFF | TRBD1 | TRBJ2-1 | 14 | TRBV19 | .
TGTGCCGGGGGACAGGGGGTCTCTGGGGCCAACGTCCTGACTTTC | CAGGQGVSGANVLTF | TRBD1 | TRBJ2-6 | 15 | TRBV7-8 | .
TGTGCCAGCAGCCTTAGCGTTAGCTCCTACAATGAGCAGTTCTTC | CASSLSVSSYNEQFF | . | TRBJ2-1 | 15 | TRBV4-2 | few
TGCGCCAGCAGCCAGGCGGCCTGGGATACGCAGTATTTT | CASSQAAWDTQYF | . | TRBJ2-3 | 13 | TRBV4-3 | .
TGTGCCAGCAGCTTAGCCAGGTACTACAATGAGCAGTTCTTC | CASSLARYYNEQFF | . | TRBJ2-1 | 14 | TRBV11-2 | .
TGTGCCAGCAGCCGATCGGGACAGGGGTCCTACGAGCAGTACTTC | CASSRSGQGSYEQYF | TRBD1 | TRBJ2-7 | 15 | TRBV14 | .
TGTGCCAGCAGTCATATCCCGGCGGGAGCAGGTGAGCAGTTCTTC | CASSHIPAGAGEQFF | TRBD2 | TRBJ2-1 | 15 | TRBV6-5 | .
TGTGCCAGCAGCGTAGTGCGGTGGGTGGATGAGCAGTTCTTC | CASSVVRWVDEQFF | . | TRBJ2-1 | 14 | TRBV9 | .
TGTGCCAGCAGCGGGGCACAGGGGCCGAACACTGAAGCTTTCTTT | CASSGAQGPNTEAFF | TRBD1 | TRBJ1-1 | 15 | TRBV9 | .
TGTGCCAGCAGCACCAGGACAGGATCTAGTTCACCCCTCCACTTT | CASSTRTGSSSPLHF | TRBD1 | TRBJ1-6 | 15 | TRBV5-4 | once
TGTGCCAGCTCACCCCGGACTAGTAAGGGATACGAGCAGTACTTC | CASSPRTSKGYEQYF | TRBD2 | TRBJ2-7 | 15 | TRBV18 | .
TGTGCCACCTCAGGGGGACAGTTAAACTATGGCTACACCTTC | CATSGGQLNYGYTF | TRBD1 | TRBJ1-2 | 14 | TRBV5-4 | .
TGCGCCAGCAGCCCGGGCCGACAGTCCTACGAGCAGTACTTC | CASSPGRQSYEQYF | . | TRBJ2-7 | 14 | TRBV5-1 | once
TGTGCCAGCAGCTTAGCGACGGGTGTAGGGACAGGGCCCTCCTACGAGCAGTACTTC | CASSLATGVGTGPSYEQYF | TRBD1 | TRBJ2-7 | 19 | TRBV7-9 | .
TGTGCCAGCAGTGAACGGAGTGGGTCCGCGCGGACTAGCGGGCAAGAGACCCAGTACTTC | CASSERSGSARTSGQETQYF | TRBD2 | TRBJ2-5 | 20 | TRBV6-1 | .
TGTGCCAGCTCACCACCGGCTAGCGGGACGGAGGGCGAGCAGTACTTC | CASSPPASGTEGEQYF | TRBD2 | TRBJ2-7 | 16 | TRBV18 | .
TGTGCCAGCGTCCGGGGGGAGAGGTATGGCTACACCTTC | CASVRGERYGYTF | . | TRBJ1-2 | 13 | TRBV28 | few
TGTGCCAGCATTAGGACGGTGGGGGGCTCCTACGAGCAGTACTTC | CASIRTVGGSYEQYF | . | TRBJ2-7 | 15 | TRBV2 | .